These 18 T cell receptor beta chains came from one sample sequenced in a study of tumor and adjacent non-tumor tissue in lung cancer. No cell sorting was done before RNA was extracted from the tissue. A modified ARM-PCR protocol with three rounds of nested PCR amplified TCRbeta. TCRdb re-called the multiplex PCR reads with MiXCR, one entry per CDR3 protein. The sample lists about 110,000 distinct CDR3 sequences; approximately 87% were seen once. The sample taken for sequencing was lung tumor tissue. Source of these receptors: a man aged 65 to 79 with non-small cell lung cancer.

The rearrangement uses TRBV11-3 and TRBJ1-5; D possibly corresponds to TRBD1 (5 bases). This CDR3 comprises 15 residues. Between the trimmed V and J ends, which lost 4 bases and 6 bases, there was a span of 16 bases. Germline CDR1 reads SGHNT; CDR2 reads YENEEA. CDR3 nucleotides: TGTGCCAGCAGCTCAGATCTGGGGGTGGCTCAGCCCCAGCATTTT. Its translation: CASSSDLGVAQPQHF. The whole variable domain, filled in from reference TRBV11-3 and TRBJ1-5, reads EAGVVQSPRYKIIEKKQPVAFWCNPISGHNTLYWYLQNLGQGPELLIRYENEEAVDDSQLPKDRFSAERLKGVDSTLKIQPAELGDSAVYLCASSSDLGVAQPQHFGDGTRLSIL.

This clonotype was counted a single time. The germline gene is not matched at one end of the junction; a read error may be the cause. V usage is TRBV11-1 and J usage is TRBJ1-2; D gene uncertain. The CDR3 sequence is 12 residues long. Germline V gene sequence: CDR1 SGHAT, CDR2 FQDESV (reference sequence). The CDR3 loop reads CTSGLYRYGYSF. CDR3 DNA sequence: TGTACCAGCGGCTTGTACAGATATGGCTACAGCTTC.

In the case of this clonotype: The CDR3 carries no conserved terminal phenylalanine or tryptophan, so it likely arises from a read error. The gene calls are TRBV11-2 and TRBJ2-1, with a weak D call TRBD2 (6 bases). This CDR3 contains 18 residues. Germline CDR1 SGHAT, CDR2 FQNNGV. The DNA of the CDR3 is TGTGCCTGGAGCTTACATGTGCGGGACTGGGCCTCCTACAATAAGCAGTTCATC. Protein product: CAWSLHVRDWASYNKQFI.

The genes are TRBV5-1 and TRBJ2-1; 8 bases fit TRBD1. J gave up 8 bases and V 4 bases, and 11 bases lay outside the gene matches. CDR1 SGHRS and CDR2 YFSETQ come from the germline V gene. This CDR3 contains 15 residues. CDR3 amino acids: CASSPGTGSRDEQFF. DNA for the CDR3: TGCGCCAGCAGCCCCGGGACAGGAAGTCGGGATGAGCAGTTCTTC.

As regards this clonotype: The junction differs from germline at one of its ends, possibly a read error. The chain couples TRBV29-1 to TRBJ2-7; D gene ambiguous. The CDR3 runs 12 residues. Germline V CDR1 and CDR2: SQVTM, ANQGSEA. CDR3 in DNA: TGCAGCGTTGTTGCTGCATCCTTCGAGCAATACTTC. Translated: CSVVAASFEQYF.

CDR3 loop: CASNLRDTQKAFF. The CDR3 DNA reads TGTGCCAGTAATCTTAGGGACACACAGAAAGCTTTCTTT. The chain employs TRBV12-3 or TRBV12-4 and TRBJ1-1, with D tentatively TRBD1 (6 bases). The CDR3 consists of 13 residues. V was cut by 9 bases and J by 9 bases, with 20 bases left in between.

About this clonotype: It may be a read error: a sequence one base away is much more abundant. The V call is TRBV20-1, the J call TRBJ2-7, with 9 positions matching TRBD1. The CDR3 has 14 amino acids. V was pared by 5 bases and J by 1 base, with 6 bases of the junction left unmatched. The germline gives CDR1 DFQATT, CDR2 SNEGSKA (reference sequence). The CDR3 protein is CSADRDRESYEQYF. Written as DNA, the CDR3 is TGCAGTGCTGACCGGGACAGGGAGTCCTACGAGCAGTACTTC.

The chain has TRBV11-2 and TRBJ1-4; D uncertain. CDR3 length equals 13 residues. CDR1 and CDR2 from the germline V gene are SGHAT and FQNNGV. The V end lost 3 bases, the J end lost 8 bases, and 10 bases lay between the germline ends. The CDR3 DNA reads as TGTGCCAGCAGCTTGGTCAAAGGAGAAAAACTGTTTTTT. Protein sequence: CASSLVKGEKLFF.

About this clonotype itself: It may be a read error: a sequence one base away is much more abundant. A read error is likely, as this CDR3 ends without the conserved phenylalanine or tryptophan. This chain joins TRBV5-1 and TRBJ2-5; TRBD1 might be the D (6 bases). Germline V gene sequence: CDR1 SGHRS, CDR2 YFSETQ. Trimming removed 4 bases from V and 4 bases from J, with 14 bases in between. The CDR3 has 14 residues. The CDR3 DNA sequence: TGCGCCAGCAGCCCCGGACAGAAGCGAGAGACCCAGTACTTA. Translating it yields CASSPGQKRETQYL.

This clonotype occurred a few times. Since a much larger clone is just one base distant, this may be a read error. The chain carries TRBV29-1 and TRBJ2-2, with D unclear. The CDR3 has 12 residues. The germline gives CDR1 SQVTM, CDR2 ANQGSEA. CDR3 DNA: TGCAACGTTGAACACAACACCGGGGAGCTGTTTTTT. As protein: CNVEHNTGELFF.

On this clonotype itself: A read error may produce the germline difference seen at one junction end. The J gene is TRBJ2-7, the V gene TRBV11-2; perhaps TRBD1 as D (6 bases). CDR1 is SGHAT, CDR2 FQNNGV, per germline. The CDR3 length is 16 residues. This CDR3 reads CANSPPAGTPTYDQYF. The CDR3 region has the DNA TGTGCCAACAGCCCCCCTGCCGGGACACCAACCTACGATCAGTACTTC.

This clonotype was recorded a few times. Sequence at one end of the junction differs from germline and may be a read error. The chain recombines TRBV29-1 with TRBJ2-5, with D possibly matching TRBD1 (7 bases). The CDR3 has 12 residues. Germline V gives CDR1 SQVTM, CDR2 ANQGSEA. The DNA of the CDR3 is TGCAGCGTTGAGGCAGGGGGAGGAACCCAGTATTTC. This encodes CSVEAGGGTQYF.

A note on this clonotype: A read error may be the cause here, since a much bigger clone is one base away. The V call is TRBV11-2, the J call TRBJ1-6, with a possible D match to TRBD1 (5 bases). The CDR3 extends over 13 amino acids. Trimming took 2 bases from V and 7 from J, leaving 6 bases between them. Germline CDR1 and CDR2: SGHAT and FQNNGV. CDR3 nucleotides: TGTGCCAGCAGCTTAAACAGGAATTCACCCCTCCACTTT. This sequence encodes CASSLNRNSPLHF.

This clonotype was seen just once. One end of the junction does not line up with germline, which may come from a read error. CDR3 sequence reads: CAIGSPEGYIF. CDR3 nucleotide sequence: TGTGCCATCGGGAGCCCAGAGGGCTACATCTTC. The V and J genes are TRBV10-3 and TRBJ1-2, with unresolved D. Germline assignment: CDR1 ENHRY and CDR2 SYGVKD. This CDR3 spans 11 amino acids.

As to this clonotype: Mismatch with germline at one junction end may stem from a read error. The V call is TRBV10-1, the J call TRBJ1-1; unclear D gene. The CDR3 runs to 14 residues. Germline CDR1 is WNHNN and CDR2 is SYGVQD (reference sequence). CDR3 amino acids: CASSESGMNPEASF. The CDR3 nucleotides are TGCGCTAGCAGTGAGTCGGGAATGAACCCTGAAGCTTCCTTT.

As for this clonotype: Sequence at one end of the junction differs from germline and may be a read error. The chain combines TRBV7-9 with TRBJ1-1; D is unresolved. The CDR3 covers 14 residues. Per the germline V gene, CDR1 is SEHNR and CDR2 is FQNEAQ (reference sequence). The CDR3 here is CARSQKGSSTEVFF. CDR3 DNA: TGTGCCAGGAGCCAAAAGGGAAGTAGCACTGAAGTTTTCTTT.

A word on this clonotype: Relative to the germline gene, one junction end is altered; a read error may explain this. The V call is TRBV6-5, the J call TRBJ2-2; a weak D match, TRBD2 (5 bases). Germline CDR1 MNHEY, CDR2 SVGAGI. The CDR3 extends over 16 amino acids. This chain's CDR3 is CASNSLLGRYTGELFF. CDR3 coding DNA: TGTGCCAGCAACTCCTTACTGGGTAGATACACCGGGGAACTGTTTTTT.

As to this clonotype: A junction boundary mismatches the germline segment, possibly from a read error. CDR3 sequence: CTSSCSSGRGTDTQYF. CDR3 nucleotides: TGTACCAGCAGTTGCTCCAGCGGGAGAGGAACAGATACACAGTATTTT. This chain links TRBV28 with TRBJ2-3; 8 nucleotides agree with TRBD2. This CDR3 has 16 residues. The germline CDR1 and CDR2 sequences are MDHEN and SYDVKM.